This TCR beta chain was captured in a study of T cell repertoires in cytomegalovirus infection. About the research overall: Based on public TCR beta signatures, there were indications of CMV infection and of a matching HLA type.

MiXCR was run by TCRdb on the reads, yielding one entry per CDR3 protein. The table includes under 800,000 distinct CDR3 sequences, approximately 25% detected once. The junction had 6 bases not matched to a gene; V was cut back by 3 bases and J by 5 bases. The germline gives CDR1 SEHNR, CDR2 FQNEAQ (reference sequence). CDR3 size: 15 residues. This clonotype was found a few times. The receptor's source is a human donor in good health (CMV status not recorded). Some clones in this sample may be carry-over from other donors' samples. Sequencing input: CD8+ T cells from PBMCs. The chain employs TRBV7-9 and TRBJ1-1, with TRBD1 identical over 10 bases. The CDR3 spells CASSFGQGGLTEAFF. CDR3 DNA: TGTGCCAGCAGCTTTGGACAGGGGGGCCTAACTGAAGCTTTCTTT.